This TCR beta chain was recorded in a study of monozygotic twins with inflammatory bowel disease. The CDR3 extends over 14 amino acids. Germline V CDR1 and CDR2: ENHRY, SYGVKD. TCRdb re-analyzed the 5' RACE reads; it lists each CDR3 protein once, without DNA. The specimen's table records about 450,000 distinct CDR3 sequences. This TCR was recovered from a human donor with ulcerative colitis or Crohn's disease, or a healthy co-twin of an affected twin (not recorded which). Material: blood. V is TRBV10-3 and J is TRBJ2-5; as DNA is missing, the TRBD1 call by TCRdb cannot be tested. CDR3 region: CAIRGWGQQETQYF.